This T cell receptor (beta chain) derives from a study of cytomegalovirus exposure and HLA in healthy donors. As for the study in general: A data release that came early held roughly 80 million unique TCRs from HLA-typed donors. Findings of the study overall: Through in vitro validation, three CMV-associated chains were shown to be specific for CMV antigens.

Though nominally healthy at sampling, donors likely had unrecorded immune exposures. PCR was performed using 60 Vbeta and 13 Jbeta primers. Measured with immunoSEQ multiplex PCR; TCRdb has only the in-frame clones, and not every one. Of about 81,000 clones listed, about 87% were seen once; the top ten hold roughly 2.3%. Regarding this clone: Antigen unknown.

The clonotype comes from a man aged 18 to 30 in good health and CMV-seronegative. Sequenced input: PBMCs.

The CDR3 sequence: CASSQIPGQYSSTREKLFF. The CDR3 DNA follows: TGTGCCAGCAGCCAAATTCCGGGACAGTATTCCTCGACTCGGGAAAAACTGTTTTTT. This sequence joins TRBV28 and TRBJ1-4, with TRBD1 matching over 7 bases. Per germline, CDR1 MDHEN and CDR2 SYDVKM. The V segment lost 6 bases and the J segment 8 bases; nucleotides outside the gene matches: 24. This CDR3 has 19 residues.